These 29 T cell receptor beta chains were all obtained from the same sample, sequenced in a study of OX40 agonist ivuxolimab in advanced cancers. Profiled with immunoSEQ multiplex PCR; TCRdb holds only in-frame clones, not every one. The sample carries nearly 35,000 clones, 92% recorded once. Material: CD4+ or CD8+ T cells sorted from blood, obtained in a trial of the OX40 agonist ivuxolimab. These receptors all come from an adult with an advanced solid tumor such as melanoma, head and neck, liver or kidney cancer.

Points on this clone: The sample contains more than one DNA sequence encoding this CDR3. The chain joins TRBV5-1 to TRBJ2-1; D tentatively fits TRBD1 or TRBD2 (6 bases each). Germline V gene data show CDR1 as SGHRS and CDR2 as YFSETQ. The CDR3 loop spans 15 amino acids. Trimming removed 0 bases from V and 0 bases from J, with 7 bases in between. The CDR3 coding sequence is TGCGCCAGCAGCTTGGAGGGGGGCTCCTACAATGAGCAGTTCTTC. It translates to CASSLEGGSYNEQFF.

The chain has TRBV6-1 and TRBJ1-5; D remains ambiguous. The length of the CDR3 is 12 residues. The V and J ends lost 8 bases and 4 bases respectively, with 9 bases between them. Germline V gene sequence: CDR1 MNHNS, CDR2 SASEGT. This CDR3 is CASGLGNQPQHF. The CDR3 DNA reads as TGTGCCAGCGGCCTCGGGAATCAGCCCCAGCATTTT.

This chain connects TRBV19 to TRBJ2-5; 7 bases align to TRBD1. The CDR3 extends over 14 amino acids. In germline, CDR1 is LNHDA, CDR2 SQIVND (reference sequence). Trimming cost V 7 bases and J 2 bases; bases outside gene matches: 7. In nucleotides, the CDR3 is TGTGCCAGTACCATGGGACAGAGACAAGAGACCCAGTACTTC. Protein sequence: CASTMGQRQETQYF.

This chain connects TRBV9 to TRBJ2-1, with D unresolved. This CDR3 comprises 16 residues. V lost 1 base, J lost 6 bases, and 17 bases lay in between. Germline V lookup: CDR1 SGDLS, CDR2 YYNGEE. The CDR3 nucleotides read TGTGCCAGCAGCGTATCGAAGTACGTGTCTACCAATGAGCAGTTCTTC. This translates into CASSVSKYVSTNEQFF. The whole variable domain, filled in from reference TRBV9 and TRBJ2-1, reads DSGVTQTPKHLITATGQRVTLRCSPRSGDLSVYWYQQSLDQGLQFLIQYYNGEERAKGNILERFSAQQFPDLHSELNLSSLELGDSALYFCASSVSKYVSTNEQFFGPGTRLTVL.

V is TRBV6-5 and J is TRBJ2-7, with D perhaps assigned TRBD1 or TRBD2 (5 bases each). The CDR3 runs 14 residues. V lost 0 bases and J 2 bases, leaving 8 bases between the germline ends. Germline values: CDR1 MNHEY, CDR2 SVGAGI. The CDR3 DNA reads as TGTGCCAGCAGTTACTCCCGGGGACCCTACGAGCAGTACTTC. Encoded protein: CASSYSRGPYEQYF.

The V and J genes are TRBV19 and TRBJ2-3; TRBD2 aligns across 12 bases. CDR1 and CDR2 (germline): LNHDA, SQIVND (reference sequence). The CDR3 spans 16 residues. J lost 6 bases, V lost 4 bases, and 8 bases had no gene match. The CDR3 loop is CASSTLLAGGQDTQYF. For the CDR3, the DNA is TGTGCCAGTAGTACCCTGCTAGCGGGAGGGCAGGATACGCAGTATTTT.

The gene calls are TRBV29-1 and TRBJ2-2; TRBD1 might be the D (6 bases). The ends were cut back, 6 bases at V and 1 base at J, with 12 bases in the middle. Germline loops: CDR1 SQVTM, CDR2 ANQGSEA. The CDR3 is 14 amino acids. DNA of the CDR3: TGCAGCGTACTGGGACAAGAGAACACCGGGGAGCTGTTTTTT. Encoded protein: CSVLGQENTGELFF.

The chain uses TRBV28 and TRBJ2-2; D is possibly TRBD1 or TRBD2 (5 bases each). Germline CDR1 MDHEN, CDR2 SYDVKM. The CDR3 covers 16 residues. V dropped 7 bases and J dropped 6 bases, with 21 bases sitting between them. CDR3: CASNDRLGEGAGELFF. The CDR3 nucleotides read TGTGCCAGCAATGATCGGCTGGGAGAAGGGGCCGGGGAGCTGTTTTTT.

The CDR3 bases are TGTGCCAGCAGGAAGAGGGGGGACAGGGGTGAAAAACTGTTTTTT. Protein sequence: CASRKRGDRGEKLFF. The genes are TRBV25-1 and TRBJ1-4, with 10 bases aligning to TRBD1. V shed 6 bases, J shed 7 bases, and the junction held 8 bases outside the gene matches. The CDR3 spans 15 residues. Per germline, CDR1 MGHDK and CDR2 SYGVNS. The full variable domain, with the rest looked up from reference TRBV25-1 and TRBJ1-4, is EADIYQTPRYLVIGTGKKITLECSQTMGHDKMYWYQQDPGMELHLIHYSYGVNSTEKGDLSSESTVSRIRTEHFPLTLESARPSHTSQYLCASRKRGDRGEKLFFGSGTQLSVL.

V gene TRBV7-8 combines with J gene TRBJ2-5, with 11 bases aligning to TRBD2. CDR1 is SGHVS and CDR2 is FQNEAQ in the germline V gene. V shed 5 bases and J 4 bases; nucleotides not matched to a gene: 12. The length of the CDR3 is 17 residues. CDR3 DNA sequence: TGTGCCAGCAGCAAACTAGCGGGAGAACTGGAAGGAGAGACCCAGTACTTC. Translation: CASSKLAGELEGETQYF.

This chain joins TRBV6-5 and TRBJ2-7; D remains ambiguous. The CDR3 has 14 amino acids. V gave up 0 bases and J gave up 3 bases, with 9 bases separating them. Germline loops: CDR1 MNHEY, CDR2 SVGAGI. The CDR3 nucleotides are TGTGCCAGCAGTTACTCCGACCAAGGCTACGAGCAGTACTTC. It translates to CASSYSDQGYEQYF.

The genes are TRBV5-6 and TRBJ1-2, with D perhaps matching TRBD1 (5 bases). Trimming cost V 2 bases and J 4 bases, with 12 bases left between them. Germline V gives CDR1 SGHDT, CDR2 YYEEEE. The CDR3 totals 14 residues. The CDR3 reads CASSFVQGSYGYTF. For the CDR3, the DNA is TGTGCCAGCAGCTTTGTCCAGGGTAGCTATGGCTACACCTTC.

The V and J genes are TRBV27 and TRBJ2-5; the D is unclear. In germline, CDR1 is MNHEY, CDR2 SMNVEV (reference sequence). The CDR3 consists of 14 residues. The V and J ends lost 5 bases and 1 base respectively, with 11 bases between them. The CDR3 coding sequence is TGTGCCAGCAGTCTAGGAGTAGGCCAAGAGACCCAGTACTTC. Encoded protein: CASSLGVGQETQYF.

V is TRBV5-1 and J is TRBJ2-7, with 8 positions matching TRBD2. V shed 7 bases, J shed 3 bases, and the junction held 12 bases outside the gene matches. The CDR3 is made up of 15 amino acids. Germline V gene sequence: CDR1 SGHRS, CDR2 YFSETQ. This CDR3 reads CASAKEAAGVYEQYF. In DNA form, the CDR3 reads TGCGCCAGCGCTAAGGAGGCAGCGGGGGTCTACGAGCAGTACTTC.

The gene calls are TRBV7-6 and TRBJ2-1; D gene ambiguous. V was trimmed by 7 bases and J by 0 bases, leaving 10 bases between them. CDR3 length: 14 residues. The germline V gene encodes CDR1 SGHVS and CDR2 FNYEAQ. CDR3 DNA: TGTGCCAGCAACCCGGGTTACTCCTACAATGAGCAGTTCTTC. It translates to CASNPGYSYNEQFF.

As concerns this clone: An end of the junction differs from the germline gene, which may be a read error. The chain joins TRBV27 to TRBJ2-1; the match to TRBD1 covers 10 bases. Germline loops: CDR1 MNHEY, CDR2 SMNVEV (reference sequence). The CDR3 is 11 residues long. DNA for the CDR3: TGTGCCAGCAGTTCCGGGACAGGGGAAGTCTTC. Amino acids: CASSSGTGEVF.

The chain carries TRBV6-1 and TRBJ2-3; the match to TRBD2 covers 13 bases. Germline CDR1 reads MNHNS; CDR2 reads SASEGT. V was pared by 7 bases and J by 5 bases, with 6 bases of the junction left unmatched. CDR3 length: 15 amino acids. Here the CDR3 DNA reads TGTGCCAGCATTATACTAGCGGGAGGGAGAGATACGCAGTATTTT. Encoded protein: CASIILAGGRDTQYF.

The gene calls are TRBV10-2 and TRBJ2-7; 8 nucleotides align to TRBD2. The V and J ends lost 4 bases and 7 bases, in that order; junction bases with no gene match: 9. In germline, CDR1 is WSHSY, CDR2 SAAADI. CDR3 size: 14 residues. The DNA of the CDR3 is TGCGCCAGCAGTGGGGTTAGCGGGGTAGGAGAGCAGTACTTC. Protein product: CASSGVSGVGEQYF.

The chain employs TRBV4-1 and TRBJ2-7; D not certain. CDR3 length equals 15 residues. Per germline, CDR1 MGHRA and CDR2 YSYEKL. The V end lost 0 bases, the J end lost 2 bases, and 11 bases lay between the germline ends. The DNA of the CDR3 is TGCGCCAGCAGCCAAGATCTGGGCGTCACCTACGAGCAGTACTTC. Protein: CASSQDLGVTYEQYF.

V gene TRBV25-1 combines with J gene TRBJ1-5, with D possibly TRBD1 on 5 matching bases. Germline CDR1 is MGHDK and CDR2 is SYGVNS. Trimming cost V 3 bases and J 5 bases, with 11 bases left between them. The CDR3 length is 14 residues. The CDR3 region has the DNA TGTGCCAGCAGTGACGGGGGAAGTGATCAGCCCCAGCATTTT. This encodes CASSDGGSDQPQHF. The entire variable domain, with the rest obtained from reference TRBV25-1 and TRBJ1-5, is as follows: EADIYQTPRYLVIGTGKKITLECSQTMGHDKMYWYQQDPGMELHLIHYSYGVNSTEKGDLSSESTVSRIRTEHFPLTLESARPSHTSQYLCASSDGGSDQPQHFGDGTRLSIL.

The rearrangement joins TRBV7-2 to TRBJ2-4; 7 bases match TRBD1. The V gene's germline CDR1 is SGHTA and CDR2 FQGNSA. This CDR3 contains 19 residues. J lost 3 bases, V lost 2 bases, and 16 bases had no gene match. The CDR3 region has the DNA TGTGCCAGCAGCTTATCAGGGGGTGCTGAAAGGACCTTCAAAAACATTCAGTACTTC. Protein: CASSLSGGAERTFKNIQYF. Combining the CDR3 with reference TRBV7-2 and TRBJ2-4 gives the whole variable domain GAGVSQSPSNKVTEKGKDVELRCDPISGHTALYWYRQSLGQGLEFLIYFQGNSAPDKSGLPSDRFSAERTGGSVSTLTIQRTQQEDSAVYLCASSLSGGAERTFKNIQYFGAGTRLSVL.

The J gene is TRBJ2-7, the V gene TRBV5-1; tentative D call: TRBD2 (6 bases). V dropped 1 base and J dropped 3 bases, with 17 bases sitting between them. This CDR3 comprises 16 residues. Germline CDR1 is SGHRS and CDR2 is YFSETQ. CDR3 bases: TGCGCCAGCAGCTTGTTAGGAATCGGGAGTATCTACGAGCAGTACTTC. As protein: CASSLLGIGSIYEQYF.

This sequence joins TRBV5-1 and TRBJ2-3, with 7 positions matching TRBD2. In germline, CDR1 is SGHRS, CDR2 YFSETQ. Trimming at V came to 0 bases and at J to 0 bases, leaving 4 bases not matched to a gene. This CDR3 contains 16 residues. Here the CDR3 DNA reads TGCGCCAGCAGCTTGGAGGGACTACCGAGCACAGATACGCAGTATTTT. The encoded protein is CASSLEGLPSTDTQYF.

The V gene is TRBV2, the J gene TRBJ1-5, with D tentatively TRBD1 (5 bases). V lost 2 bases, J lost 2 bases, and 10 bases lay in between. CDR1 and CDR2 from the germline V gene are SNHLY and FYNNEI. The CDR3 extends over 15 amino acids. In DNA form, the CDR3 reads TGTGCCAGCAGTGAATTAACAGGCGGCAATCAGCCCCAGCATTTT. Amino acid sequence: CASSELTGGNQPQHF. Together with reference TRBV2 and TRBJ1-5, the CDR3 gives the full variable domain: EPEVTQTPSHQVTQMGQEVILRCVPISNHLYFYWYRQILGQKVEFLVSFYNNEISEKSEIFDDQFSVERPDGSNFTLKIRSTKLEDSAMYFCASSELTGGNQPQHFGDGTRLSIL.

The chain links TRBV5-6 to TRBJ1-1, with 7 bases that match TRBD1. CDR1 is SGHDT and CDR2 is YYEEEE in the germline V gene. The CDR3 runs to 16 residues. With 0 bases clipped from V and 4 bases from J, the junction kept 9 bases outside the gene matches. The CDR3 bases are TGTGCCAGCAGCTTGGAGGCGAGGGGGCGGTTCACTGAAGCTTTCTTT. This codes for CASSLEARGRFTEAFF.

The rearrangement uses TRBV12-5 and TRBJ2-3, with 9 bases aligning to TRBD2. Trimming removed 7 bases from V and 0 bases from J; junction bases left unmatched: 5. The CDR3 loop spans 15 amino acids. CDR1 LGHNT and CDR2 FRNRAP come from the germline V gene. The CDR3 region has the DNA TGTGCTAGTGCCCTAGCGGGATACAGCACAGATACGCAGTATTTT. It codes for CASALAGYSTDTQYF.

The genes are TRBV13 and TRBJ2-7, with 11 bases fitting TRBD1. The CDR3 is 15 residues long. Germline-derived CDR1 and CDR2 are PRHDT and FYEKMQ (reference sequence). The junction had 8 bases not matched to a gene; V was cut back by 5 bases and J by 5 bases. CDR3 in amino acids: CASSPWDRGGDEQYF. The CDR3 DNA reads TGTGCCAGCAGCCCGTGGGACAGGGGGGGAGACGAGCAGTACTTC.

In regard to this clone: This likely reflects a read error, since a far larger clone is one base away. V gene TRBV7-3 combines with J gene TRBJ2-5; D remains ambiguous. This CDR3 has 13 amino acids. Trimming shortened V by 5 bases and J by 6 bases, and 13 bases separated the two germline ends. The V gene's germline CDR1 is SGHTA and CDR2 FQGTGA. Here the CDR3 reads CASSKVHEKTQYF. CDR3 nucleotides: TGTGCCAGCAGCAAAGTACATGAAAAGACCCAGTACTTC.

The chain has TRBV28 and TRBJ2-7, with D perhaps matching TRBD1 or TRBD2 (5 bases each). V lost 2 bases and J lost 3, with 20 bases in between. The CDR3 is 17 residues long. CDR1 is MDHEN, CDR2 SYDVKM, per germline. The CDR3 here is CASSLIGFRGRGYEQYF. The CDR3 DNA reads TGTGCCAGCAGTTTAATAGGATTTAGGGGCCGGGGCTACGAGCAGTACTTC.